The present TCR beta chain was sequenced within a study of shared clonotypes between healthy human individuals. The wider study: Every donor yielded three CD4 naive, three CD4 memory, two CD8 naive and one CD8 memory plate. Findings and caveats of the study: Generally, estimated richness proved larger in naive subsets than it did in memory subsets.

About this clone: Antigen unknown.

The table came from immunoSEQ multiplex PCR; TCRdb's copy has only in-frame clones and leaves some out. Of around 1.9 million clones listed, just over 90% were seen once; the top ten hold 1.5% to 2%. Naive-designated CD8 cells lacked CD45RO, were positively enriched for CCR7, and omitted terminally differentiated effector memory CD45RA+ cells. The ends were cut back, 0 bases at V and 6 bases at J, with 11 bases in the middle. The germline V gene has CDR1 SGHRS and CDR2 YFSETQ. The CDR3 spans 14 residues. Source material: naive CD8+ T cells from PBMCs. The rearrangement uses TRBV5-1 and TRBJ2-3; a weak D match, TRBD2 (6 bases). The sequence derives from a man aged 18 to 35 in good health. Some clones in this sample may be carry-over from other donors' samples. The CDR3 DNA follows: TGCGCCAGCAGCTTGGGTCGGGGGTTGGATACGCAGTATTTT. It encodes CASSLGRGLDTQYF.